The clone carrying this T cell receptor beta chain was detected once. The data were taken from a study of PD-L1 blockade in urothelial cancer. Whole-study context: Each participant's history included 0 to 3 prior chemotherapy regimens. Blood samples contained a median around 140,000 T cells. Blood analysis occurred 3 weeks (second dose) and 6 weeks after treatment start.

Time point of the sample: peripheral blood 6 weeks after treatment start. Each individual provided 1 to 8 samples (taken pretreatment and on-treatment). Generated by immunoSEQ multiplex PCR, the TCRdb table keeps only in-frame clones and is missing some. This table holds some 120,000 clones, 91% found once. Trimming removed 6 bases from V and 5 bases from J, with 22 bases in between. The CDR3 has 16 amino acids. Germline CDR1 SNHLY, CDR2 FYNNEI. The chain is built from TRBV2 and TRBJ2-5; tentative D call: TRBD1 (6 bases). Material: PBMCs, obtained around atezolizumab (anti-PD-L1) treatment. The sequence derives from a man between 60 and 75 years old with urothelial cancer. DNA for the CDR3: TGTGCCAGCAGATTCGTAGGGGGACGGCGAAAGGAGACCCAGTACTTC. Amino acid sequence: CASRFVGGRRKETQYF.